The 5 T cell receptor beta chains in this list originate from one sample, sequenced in a study of T cell changes during pregnancy in multiple sclerosis. Assay used: immunoSEQ multiplex PCR; TCRdb lists only in-frame clones, some missing. The sample carries roughly 24,000 clones, about nine tenths recorded once. Material: CD8+ T cells from peripheral blood mononuclear cells, obtained in the first trimester of pregnancy. The receptors here all came from a female donor in good health, enrolled as a control in a pregnancy study.

The chain recombines TRBV2 with TRBJ1-4; the D is unclear. Germline V lookup: CDR1 SNHLY, CDR2 FYNNEI. Deletions cut 1 base from V and 0 bases from J, with 6 bases between. The CDR3 is 15 residues long. This chain's CDR3 is CASSEDTSTNEKLFF. The CDR3 DNA reads TGTGCCAGCAGTGAAGACACCTCAACTAATGAAAAACTGTTTTTT.

The chain uses TRBV4-1 and TRBJ2-7; D perhaps matches TRBD1 (5 bases). The CDR3 contains 16 residues. Trimming shortened V by 3 bases and J by 2 bases, and 17 bases separated the two germline ends. The germline V gene encodes CDR1 MGHRA and CDR2 YSYEKL. The CDR3 region has the DNA TGCGCCAGCAGCCAGGCCTCCCAGGGATTAACCTACGAGCAGTACTTC. As protein: CASSQASQGLTYEQYF.

The genes are TRBV7-9 and TRBJ2-7; 11 bases are shared with TRBD1. Germline CDR1 and CDR2: SEHNR and FQNEAQ (reference sequence). The CDR3 totals 14 residues. J was trimmed by 5 bases and V by 5 bases; bases with no gene match: 5. The CDR3 region is CASSPGTGGNEQYF. CDR3 bases: TGTGCCAGCAGCCCCGGGACAGGGGGGAACGAGCAGTACTTC.

CDR3 bases: TGTGCCAGCAGCTTAGAAATAGGACAGTACAATGAGCAGTTCTTC. This translates into CASSLEIGQYNEQFF. The genes are TRBV7-2 and TRBJ2-1, with a possible D match to TRBD1 (6 bases). The CDR3 is 15 amino acids. Trimming took 1 base from V and 4 from J, leaving 11 bases between them. Germline V gene data show CDR1 as SGHTA and CDR2 as FQGNSA.

V is TRBV11-2 and J is TRBJ2-2, with D possibly being TRBD1 (5 bases). Germline V gives CDR1 SGHAT, CDR2 FQNNGV. The CDR3 loop spans 17 amino acids. Trimming left V 1 base short and J 5 bases short, with 17 bases between. The CDR3 nucleotides read TGTGCCAGCAGCTTAGTAATGTGGGGCGCGGAAACCGGGGAGCTGTTTTTT. Its protein product is CASSLVMWGAETGELFF.